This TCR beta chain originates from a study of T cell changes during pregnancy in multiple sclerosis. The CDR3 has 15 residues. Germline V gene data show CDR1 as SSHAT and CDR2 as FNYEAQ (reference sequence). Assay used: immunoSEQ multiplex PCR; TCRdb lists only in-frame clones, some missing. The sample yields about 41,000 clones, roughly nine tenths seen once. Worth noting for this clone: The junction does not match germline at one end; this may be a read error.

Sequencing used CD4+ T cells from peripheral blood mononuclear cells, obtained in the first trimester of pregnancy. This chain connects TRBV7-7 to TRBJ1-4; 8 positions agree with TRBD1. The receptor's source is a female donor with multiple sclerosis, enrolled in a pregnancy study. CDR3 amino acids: CASSPGQGLNEKLFF. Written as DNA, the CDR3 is TGTGCTAGCAGCCCTGGACAGGGACTTAATGAAAAACTGTTTTTT.